This T cell receptor (beta chain) was recorded in a study of neurological immune-mediated disorders. This clonotype was detected ten times or more. Input was about a million sorted T cells, either CD4+ or CD8+. The CDR3 runs to 10 residues. V was shortened by 6 bases and J by 2 bases, with 4 bases between the two germline ends. Germline loops: CDR1 DFQATT, CDR2 SNEGSKA (reference sequence). TCRdb passed the 5' RACE reads through MiXCR, listing each CDR3 protein once. The sample comprises around 40,000 distinct CDR3 sequences, 7.2% of which are singletons, and 5.5% to 6.5% rests with the top ten. The sequence came from a man aged 50 or older in good health. The genes are TRBV20-1 and TRBJ2-5, with no clear D. The sequenced sample consisted of CD4+ T cells from blood. The CDR3 DNA reads as TGCAGTGCCCGACAAGAGACCCAGTACTTC. Its protein product is CSARQETQYF.